Following are 17 T cell receptor beta chains from one sample sequenced in a study of beta chain features in type 1 diabetes. TCRB transcripts that were expressed got sequenced, as all of the isolated RNA had been reverse transcribed. Some clones are missing from TCRdb's copy, which holds only in-frame ones; the method was immunoSEQ multiplex PCR. The sample comprises some 360,000 clones, roughly 21% of which are singletons, and under 0.055% rests with the top ten. Source material: naive CD4+ T cells from blood. The origin of the receptors is a woman under 30 in good health.

V and J are TRBV4-2 and TRBJ1-2, with a weak D call TRBD1 (5 bases). The CDR3 length is 15 residues. The V end was cut by 4 bases, the J end by 4 bases, with 16 bases between. CDR1 LGHNA and CDR2 YNFKEQ come from the germline V gene. The CDR3 sequence: CASSRLQTQAYGYTF. CDR3 in DNA: TGTGCCAGCAGCCGACTGCAAACACAGGCCTATGGCTACACCTTC.

The rearrangement joins TRBV7-9 to TRBJ2-7; 7 bases align to TRBD2. The germline CDR1 and CDR2 sequences are SEHNR and FQNEAQ (reference sequence). V lost 5 bases, J lost 3 bases, and 4 bases stayed unmatched. The CDR3 sequence is 13 residues long. The CDR3 sequence is CASSTRDYYEQYF. CDR3 nucleotide sequence: TGTGCCAGCAGCACCCGGGACTACTACGAGCAGTACTTC.

The V call is TRBV28, the J call TRBJ2-7, with 10 bases fitting TRBD1. The CDR3 contains 13 residues. In germline, CDR1 is MDHEN, CDR2 SYDVKM. The V segment lost 10 bases and the J segment 5 bases; nucleotides outside the gene matches: 8. Here the CDR3 DNA reads TGTGCCACCGGCGGGACAGGGGTGGACGAGCAGTACTTC. Translated: CATGGTGVDEQYF. Combining the CDR3 with reference TRBV28 and TRBJ2-7 gives the whole variable domain DVKVTQSSRYLVKRTGEKVFLECVQDMDHENMFWYRQDPGLGLRLIYFSYDVKMKEKGDIPEGYSVSREKKERFSLILESASTNQTSMYLCATGGTGVDEQYFGPGTRLTVT.

This clone was seen more than once but under ten times. The chain links TRBV5-1 to TRBJ2-7; 11 bases map to TRBD2. V gave up 4 bases and J gave up 2 bases; unmatched junction bases: 11. Looked up from germline, CDR1 is SGHRS and CDR2 is YFSETQ. The CDR3 covers 17 residues. CDR3 bases: TGCGCCAGCAGCCCTCGACTAGCGGGGCCCATTCCCTACGAGCAGTACTTC. It encodes CASSPRLAGPIPYEQYF.

CDR3 region: CAWQGTGNQPQHF. CDR3 bases: TGTGCCTGGCAGGGGACGGGCAATCAGCCCCAGCATTTT. The chain has TRBV30 and TRBJ1-5; tentative D call: TRBD1 (6 bases). This CDR3 spans 13 amino acids. The germline gives CDR1 GTSNPN, CDR2 SVGIG (reference sequence). Deletions cut 5 bases from V and 2 bases from J, with 10 bases between.

The V call is TRBV4-2, the J call TRBJ1-2; a weak D match, TRBD1 (5 bases). V lost 5 bases, J lost 5 bases, and 15 bases lay in between. Looked up from germline, CDR1 is LGHNA and CDR2 is YNFKEQ. The CDR3 spans 14 residues. CDR3 nucleotides: TGTGCCAGCAGCTCCAGGGAGGTGGTGTATGGCTACACCTTC. Protein product: CASSSREVVYGYTF.

CDR3 region: CASSQQMNTEAFF. DNA of the CDR3: TGTGCCAGCAGTCAACAGATGAACACTGAAGCTTTCTTT. The chain recombines TRBV6-1 with TRBJ1-1; D unresolved. From germline, CDR1 is MNHNS and CDR2 SASEGT. The V gene lost 5 bases and the J gene lost 0 bases, with 7 bases spanning the gap. The CDR3 is made up of 13 amino acids.

This sequence joins TRBV30 and TRBJ2-1; 10 positions match TRBD2. With 7 bases clipped from V and 4 bases from J, the junction kept 7 bases outside the gene matches. This CDR3 region has 14 residues. Per germline, CDR1 GTSNPN and CDR2 SVGIG (reference sequence). The CDR3 DNA is TGTGCCTTCGGTCTAGCGGGAGAATACAATGAGCAGTTCTTC. Encoded protein: CAFGLAGEYNEQFF.

In its sample, this clone was seen a few times. This sequence joins TRBV4-2 and TRBJ2-1, with 9 bases aligning to TRBD2. Germline V lookup: CDR1 LGHNA, CDR2 YNFKEQ. The trim removed 1 base at V and 4 bases at J, leaving 11 bases unmatched. The CDR3 spans 18 residues. This CDR3 reads CASSQVGGGAGGYNEQFF. The CDR3 nucleotides read TGTGCCAGCAGCCAAGTAGGCGGGGGGGCGGGCGGTTACAATGAGCAGTTCTTC.

This clone was observed a few times. The gene calls are TRBV5-1 and TRBJ1-2, with D maybe TRBD1 (6 bases). Germline V gene lookup returns CDR1 SGHRS and CDR2 YFSETQ. CDR3 length equals 14 residues. The germline V and J ends were trimmed by 0 bases and 4 bases, with 10 bases remaining between them. This CDR3 reads CASSLDTGSYGYTF. The DNA of the CDR3 is TGCGCCAGCAGCTTGGATACAGGGTCCTATGGCTACACCTTC. Complete variable domain (other parts from reference TRBV5-1 and TRBJ1-2): KAGVTQTPRYLIKTRGQQVTLSCSPISGHRSVSWYQQTPGQGLQFLFEYFSETQRNKGNFPGRFSGRQFSNSRSEMNVSTLELGDSALYLCASSLDTGSYGYTFGSGTRLTVV.

This chain links TRBV29-1 with TRBJ2-1; 14 nucleotides match TRBD2. Germline V gives CDR1 SQVTM, CDR2 ANQGSEA. The junction had 12 bases not matched to a gene; V was cut back by 7 bases and J by 4 bases. This CDR3 spans 17 amino acids. The CDR3 protein is CSGAGLAGVLLYNEQFF. DNA of the CDR3: TGCAGCGGGGCGGGACTAGCGGGGGTGCTCCTTTACAATGAGCAGTTCTTC.

The chain carries TRBV11-2 and TRBJ2-4; D may be TRBD1 (6 bases). CDR3 length: 12 amino acids. V was shortened by 4 bases and J by 7 bases, with 8 bases between the two germline ends. Germline V lookup: CDR1 SGHAT, CDR2 FQNNGV. As DNA, the CDR3 is TGTGCCAGCAGCTACAGGGTGAACATTCAGTACTTC. Translation gives CASSYRVNIQYF.

This clone was observed a handful of times. The CDR3 loop is CAWSPPGSGTEAFF. The CDR3, as DNA: TGTGCCTGGAGCCCTCCTGGATCGGGCACTGAAGCTTTCTTT. The chain has TRBV30 and TRBJ1-1, with D hard to call. Trimming took 3 bases from V and 4 from J, leaving 15 bases between them. CDR1 is GTSNPN and CDR2 is SVGIG in the germline V gene (reference sequence). The CDR3 has 14 residues.

The chain couples TRBV5-1 to TRBJ1-2, with 7 bases fitting TRBD1. CDR3 length: 14 residues. Trimming removed 4 bases from V and 1 base from J; junction bases left unmatched: 4. Germline CDR1 reads SGHRS; CDR2 reads YFSETQ. The CDR3 protein is CASSIDRVNYGYTF. In DNA form, the CDR3 reads TGCGCCAGCAGCATTGACAGGGTTAACTATGGCTACACCTTC.

This sequence joins TRBV19 and TRBJ2-5; TRBD1 aligns across 9 bases. J gave up 6 bases and V 6 bases, and 5 bases lay outside the gene matches. The CDR3 contains 13 residues. The germline V gene has CDR1 LNHDA and CDR2 SQIVND (reference sequence). The CDR3 DNA sequence: TGTGCCAGTAGCTCGACAGGGGGACAGACCCAGTACTTC. This encodes CASSSTGGQTQYF.

The gene calls are TRBV14 and TRBJ1-1; possibly TRBD1 for D (5 bases). CDR1 is SGHDN, CDR2 FVKESK, per germline. The V end was cut by 7 bases, the J end by 2 bases, with 14 bases between. CDR3 length: 14 residues. Here the CDR3 DNA reads TGTGCCAGCAAGGAGGGGCCAAGTAACACTGAAGCTTTCTTT. Translation gives CASKEGPSNTEAFF.

The chain recombines TRBV7-2 with TRBJ1-5; tentative D call: TRBD1 (5 bases). V dropped 1 base and J dropped 4 bases, with 8 bases sitting between them. Germline V lookup: CDR1 SGHTA, CDR2 FQGNSA. There are 14 residues in the CDR3. The CDR3 sequence: CASSLVGGNQPQHF. The CDR3 DNA sequence: TGTGCCAGCAGCTTAGTGGGGGGGAATCAGCCCCAGCATTTT.